One sample yielded the 32 T cell receptor beta chains listed below, sequenced in a study of shared clonotypes between healthy human individuals. Generated by immunoSEQ multiplex PCR, the TCRdb table keeps only in-frame clones and is missing some. The sample comprises around 2.5 million clones, approximately 93% of which are singletons, and around 0.37% rests with the top ten. Sequences were obtained from naive CD4+ T cells from PBMCs. The subset was: CD45RA+ positively selected. The receptors derive from a young man in good health. Some clones in this sample may be carry-over from other donors' samples.

The CDR3 DNA sequence: TGTGCCAGCAGTTACTCTCACAGGGGGTCCTACGAGCAGTACTTC. This translates into CASSYSHRGSYEQYF. The rearrangement uses TRBV6-5 and TRBJ2-7; 8 nucleotides match TRBD1. This CDR3 is built from 15 residues. Germline assignment: CDR1 MNHEY and CDR2 SVGAGI. The V gene end was trimmed by 0 bases and the J gene end by 1 base; junction bases not matched to a gene: 2.

The chain uses TRBV5-4 and TRBJ1-1; D remains ambiguous. This CDR3 is 16 amino acids long. The V gene lost 1 base and the J gene lost 1 base, with 14 bases spanning the gap. Germline assignment: CDR1 SGHNT and CDR2 YYREEE (reference sequence). This chain's CDR3 is CASSLSANNRNTEAFF. CDR3 bases: TGTGCCAGCAGCTTGTCCGCCAACAACCGGAACACTGAAGCTTTCTTT.

V is TRBV7-3 and J is TRBJ2-1; TRBD2 is a possible D gene (7 bases). CDR3 length: 14 amino acids. Germline V gene data show CDR1 as SGHTA and CDR2 as FQGTGA. Trimming removed 5 bases from V and 6 bases from J, with 14 bases in between. CDR3 protein: CASSPGGGRNEQFF. CDR3 sequence (DNA): TGTGCCAGCAGCCCCGGCGGGGGCCGCAATGAGCAGTTCTTC.

V is TRBV29-1 and J is TRBJ2-1; D assignment may be TRBD1 or TRBD2 (7 bases each). Germline CDR1 SQVTM, CDR2 ANQGSEA. Trimming removed 0 bases from V and 5 bases from J, with 23 bases in between. The CDR3 contains 18 residues. CDR3 region: CSVEDQGGRRVRHNEQFF. The CDR3 nucleotides are TGCAGCGTTGAAGATCAGGGGGGGAGAAGGGTCCGGCACAATGAGCAGTTCTTC.

The chain has TRBV5-8 and TRBJ2-3; D not certain. CDR1 is SGHTS, CDR2 YDEGEE, per germline. Trimming shortened V by 1 base and J by 0 bases, and 12 bases separated the two germline ends. The CDR3 loop spans 16 amino acids. CDR3 region: CASSLNRGPSTDTQYF. The CDR3, as DNA: TGTGCCAGCAGCTTGAACCGCGGCCCTAGCACAGATACGCAGTATTTT.

The rearrangement joins TRBV7-3 to TRBJ2-1, with unresolved D. CDR1 and CDR2 (germline): SGHTA, FQGTGA. This CDR3 has 13 amino acids. V shed 0 bases and J shed 7 bases, with 7 bases lying between them. CDR3 region: CASSLTVGNEQFF. CDR3 sequence (DNA): TGTGCCAGCAGCTTAACGGTCGGGAATGAGCAGTTCTTC.

V usage is TRBV14 and J usage is TRBJ2-1; 9 nucleotides align to TRBD2. CDR1 and CDR2 from the germline V gene are SGHDN and FVKESK. This CDR3 contains 16 residues. Unmatched junction bases numbered 9, after V lost 0 bases and J lost 9 bases. The CDR3 reads CASSQEGASGKAEQFF. The CDR3 nucleotides read TGTGCCAGCAGCCAAGAAGGGGCTAGCGGGAAAGCTGAGCAGTTCTTC.

V usage is TRBV7-3 and J usage is TRBJ1-2; tentatively, D is TRBD1 (5 bases). The CDR3 is 15 residues long. V shed 5 bases and J shed 8 bases, with 21 bases lying between them. CDR1 and CDR2 from the germline V gene are SGHTA and FQGTGA. CDR3: CASSRRGGSWRGYTF. DNA of the CDR3: TGTGCCAGCAGCCGACGCGGGGGGAGCTGGAGAGGCTACACCTTC. The variable domain in full, with the rest retrieved from reference TRBV7-3 and TRBJ1-2, is GAGVSQTPSNKVTEKGKYVELRCDPISGHTALYWYRQSLGQGPEFLIYFQGTGAADDSGLPNDRFFAVRPEGSVSTLKIQRTERGDSAVYLCASSRRGGSWRGYTFGSGTRLTVV.

V usage is TRBV7-8 and J usage is TRBJ1-1; TRBD1 matches 7 bases. Trimming took 2 bases from V and 6 from J; bases not matched to a gene: 3. CDR1 is SGHVS, CDR2 FQNEAQ, per germline. The CDR3 has 13 residues. The CDR3 DNA is TGTGCCAGCAGCTTACAGGGGGGCGCTGAAGCTTTCTTT. It is translated as CASSLQGGAEAFF. The full variable domain, with the rest looked up from reference TRBV7-8 and TRBJ1-1, is GAGVSQSPRYKVAKRGQDVALRCDPISGHVSLFWYQQALGQGPEFLTYFQNEAQLDKSGLPSDRFFAERPEGSVSTLKIQRTQQEDSAVYLCASSLQGGAEAFFGQGTRLTVV.

The chain joins TRBV19 to TRBJ2-1, with D unclear. This CDR3 is 13 amino acids long. Trimming removed 7 bases from V and 1 base from J, with 8 bases in between. Looked up from germline, CDR1 is LNHDA and CDR2 is SQIVND (reference sequence). CDR3 loop: CASKARSYNEQFF. CDR3 coding DNA: TGTGCCAGTAAGGCCAGATCCTACAATGAGCAGTTCTTC.

This clone has only one observation. The V gene is TRBV9, the J gene TRBJ2-7; D uncertain. Germline V lookup: CDR1 SGDLS, CDR2 YYNGEE. V lost 0 bases to trimming and J lost 4 bases, with 11 bases between them. The length of the CDR3 is 14 residues. CDR3 sequence reads: CASSVGVWGYEQYF. DNA for the CDR3: TGTGCCAGCAGCGTAGGCGTCTGGGGTTACGAGCAGTACTTC.

This chain links TRBV10-2 with TRBJ2-1, with no clear D. Trimming took off 3 bases at V and 0 bases at J, with 9 bases between the two ends. Germline V CDR1 and CDR2: WSHSY, SAAADI. The length of the CDR3 is 15 residues. In nucleotides, the CDR3 is TGCGCCAGCAGTGACCCAGCGTACTCCTACAATGAGCAGTTCTTC. Translated, it gives CASSDPAYSYNEQFF.

The chain has TRBV10-3 and TRBJ2-1; D call uncertain. The CDR3 length is 14 residues. CDR1 and CDR2 from the germline V gene are ENHRY and SYGVKD. The ends were cut back, 0 bases at V and 8 bases at J, with 11 bases in the middle. The CDR3 DNA is TGTGCCATCAGTGAGTCGACTCCGCGAGATGAGCAGTTCTTC. Translation: CAISESTPRDEQFF.

The chain uses TRBV28 and TRBJ2-7; D could derive from TRBD1 or TRBD2 (5 bases each). Germline V gene data show CDR1 as MDHEN and CDR2 as SYDVKM. The V end was cut by 4 bases, the J end by 2 bases, with 21 bases between. The CDR3 is made up of 17 amino acids. CDR3 bases: TGTGCCAGCAGTTCCGTAGATACGGGACCGCGAACCTACGAGCAGTACTTC. This encodes CASSSVDTGPRTYEQYF.

The chain employs TRBV2 and TRBJ2-3; 8 bases align to TRBD2. From germline, CDR1 is SNHLY and CDR2 FYNNEI. CDR3 length: 15 residues. J lost 2 bases, V lost 8 bases, and 9 bases had no gene match. The CDR3 region is CASRREREPTDTQYF. CDR3 nucleotide sequence: TGTGCCAGCCGCCGGGAGCGGGAGCCCACAGATACGCAGTATTTT.

The chain joins TRBV9 to TRBJ2-1; no reliable D call. Germline CDR1 reads SGDLS; CDR2 reads YYNGEE. The length of the CDR3 is 15 residues. Trimming pared 0 bases from V and 1 base from J, leaving 8 bases between. This CDR3 reads CASSVVTVSYNEQFF. As DNA, the CDR3 is TGTGCCAGCAGCGTAGTGACGGTTTCCTACAATGAGCAGTTCTTC.

J is TRBJ2-2 and V is TRBV21-1; the listed D gene, TRBD1, was not tested against the DNA. TRBV21-1 is annotated as a pseudogene. This CDR3 region has 19 residues. This CDR3 reads CASSKVGPTGLGNTGELFF. CDR3 nucleotide sequence: TGTGCCAGCAGCAAAGTAGGACCGACAGGGCTAGGGAACACCGGGGAGCTGTTTTTT.

This chain uses TRBV7-2 with TRBJ2-7, with 8 bases matching TRBD2. There are 13 residues in the CDR3. V gave up 1 base and J gave up 7 bases; unmatched junction bases: 3. The germline CDR1 and CDR2 sequences are SGHTA and FQGNSA. The CDR3 region is CASSLEQREEQYF. The CDR3 DNA follows: TGTGCCAGCAGCTTAGAACAGCGGGAGGAGCAGTACTTC.

Here the CDR3 DNA reads TGTGCCAGCAGCTTAGGATCTCCAGGCTCCTACAATGAGCAGTTCTTC. Its protein product is CASSLGSPGSYNEQFF. The chain links TRBV7-3 to TRBJ2-1; D not resolved. This CDR3 has 16 residues. Germline CDR1 reads SGHTA; CDR2 reads FQGTGA. V lost 2 bases and J 0 bases, leaving 11 bases between the germline ends. The full variable domain, in which reference TRBV7-3 and TRBJ2-1 provide the parts outside the CDR3, is GAGVSQTPSNKVTEKGKYVELRCDPISGHTALYWYRQSLGQGPEFLIYFQGTGAADDSGLPNDRFFAVRPEGSVSTLKIQRTERGDSAVYLCASSLGSPGSYNEQFFGPGTRLTVL.

The rearrangement uses TRBV27 and TRBJ2-3, with 7 bases aligning to TRBD1. V was pared by 5 bases and J by 1 base, with 6 bases of the junction left unmatched. This CDR3 is 15 amino acids long. Germline CDR1 reads MNHEY; CDR2 reads SMNVEV (reference sequence). As DNA, the CDR3 is TGTGCCAGCAGTAGGGACAGAGGGGGCACAGATACGCAGTATTTT. Protein product: CASSRDRGGTDTQYF.

V and J are TRBV5-1 and TRBJ2-7; 13 positions agree with TRBD2. With 5 bases clipped from V and 6 bases from J, the junction kept 11 bases outside the gene matches. The CDR3 extends over 16 amino acids. The germline gives CDR1 SGHRS, CDR2 YFSETQ. CDR3 sequence: CASSWGLAGLLAEQYF. As DNA, the CDR3 is TGCGCCAGCAGTTGGGGACTAGCGGGACTCCTTGCCGAGCAGTACTTC. Variable domain in full (rest from reference TRBV5-1 and TRBJ2-7): KAGVTQTPRYLIKTRGQQVTLSCSPISGHRSVSWYQQTPGQGLQFLFEYFSETQRNKGNFPGRFSGRQFSNSRSEMNVSTLELGDSALYLCASSWGLAGLLAEQYFGPGTRLTVT.

Here the CDR3 DNA reads TGCAGCGTTACGAGGTCCTACAATGAGCAGTTCTTC. Residues: CSVTRSYNEQFF. The chain employs TRBV29-1 and TRBJ2-1; D gene ambiguous. Germline-derived CDR1 and CDR2 are SQVTM and ANQGSEA. V shed 5 bases and J shed 1 base, with 6 bases lying between them. The CDR3 consists of 12 residues.

This clone was counted a single time. V usage is TRBV5-4 and J usage is TRBJ2-7; perhaps TRBD1 as D (5 bases). The V end lost 4 bases, the J end lost 6 bases, and 14 bases lay between the germline ends. CDR1 is SGHNT and CDR2 is YYREEE in the germline V gene (reference sequence). The CDR3 extends over 13 amino acids. The CDR3 reads CASSIQGRTEQYF. The CDR3 DNA follows: TGTGCCAGCAGCATCCAGGGAAGGACCGAGCAGTACTTC.

With respect to this clone: This CDR3 is also generated by other DNA sequences in the sample. The rearrangement links TRBV11-2 to TRBJ2-7; no reliable D call. Between the trimmed V and J ends, which lost 5 bases and 2 bases, there was a span of 4 bases. The CDR3 is made up of 11 amino acids. The germline CDR1 and CDR2 sequences are SGHAT and FQNNGV. The CDR3 DNA reads as TGTGCCAGCAGCCTGGCCTACGAGCAGTACTTC. It yields the protein CASSLAYEQYF. Drawing the rest from reference TRBV11-2 and TRBJ2-7, the complete variable domain is EAGVAQSPRYKIIEKRQSVAFWCNPISGHATLYWYQQILGQGPKLLIQFQNNGVVDDSQLPKDRFSAERLKGVDSTLKIQPAKLEDSAVYLCASSLAYEQYFGPGTRLTVT.

The rearrangement joins TRBV5-5 to TRBJ2-7; 8 bases agree with TRBD2. CDR1 SGHKS and CDR2 YYEKEE come from the germline V gene (reference sequence). The CDR3 is 15 amino acids. Losses at the gene ends were 1 base for V and 7 bases for J; bases not matched to a gene: 10. The CDR3 DNA is TGTGCCAGCAGCTTGTTCAGCGGGAGTCGAAGGGAGCAGTACTTC. Residues: CASSLFSGSRREQYF.

The genes are TRBV19 and TRBJ1-3; TRBD1 might be the D (6 bases). V was cut by 5 bases and J by 0 bases, with 11 bases left in between. Germline V lookup: CDR1 LNHDA, CDR2 SQIVND (reference sequence). This CDR3 is 15 amino acids long. Here the CDR3 DNA reads TGTGCCAGTAGTCCCGGGACATACTCTGGAAACACCATATATTTT. Residues: CASSPGTYSGNTIYF.

The J gene is TRBJ2-2, the V gene TRBV30; 7 positions match TRBD1. The CDR3 consists of 17 residues. Unmatched junction bases numbered 13, after V lost 0 bases and J lost 6 bases. Germline values: CDR1 GTSNPN, CDR2 SVGIG (reference sequence). The CDR3 region is CAWSVPRQGIDPGELFF. CDR3 DNA: TGTGCCTGGAGTGTACCCAGACAGGGTATTGACCCCGGGGAGCTGTTTTTT.

The J gene is TRBJ1-2, the V gene TRBV14; 7 bases line up with TRBD1. CDR1 is SGHDN and CDR2 is FVKESK in the germline V gene. The CDR3 totals 13 residues. Germline trimming cut 4 bases from V and 6 bases from J; bases unmatched to any gene: 5. CDR3 DNA: TGTGCCAGCAGCCCCAGGGGGAGGGATGGCTACACCTTC. It codes for CASSPRGRDGYTF.

This rearrangement joins TRBV28 to TRBJ2-7; 8 bases line up with TRBD1. The CDR3 totals 12 residues. Germline-derived CDR1 and CDR2 are MDHEN and SYDVKM. J gave up 8 bases and V 5 bases, and 5 bases lay outside the gene matches. CDR3 sequence reads: CASSRGTGQQYF. CDR3 bases: TGTGCCAGCAGTAGGGGGACAGGCCAGCAGTACTTC.

The chain joins TRBV4-1 to TRBJ1-1; D is perhaps TRBD1 (6 bases). CDR3 length: 17 residues. Trimming removed 2 bases from V and 4 bases from J, with 20 bases in between. The germline CDR1 and CDR2 sequences are MGHRA and YSYEKL. In DNA, the CDR3 is TGCGCCAGCAGCCAAACCTCTCCCGGGACACGTCCCACTGAAGCTTTCTTT. Protein: CASSQTSPGTRPTEAFF.

The chain carries TRBV28 and TRBJ1-2; weak D call: TRBD1 (5 bases). There are 13 residues in the CDR3. Trimming left V 5 bases short and J 4 bases short, with 11 bases between. CDR1 is MDHEN, CDR2 SYDVKM, per germline. The CDR3 sequence is CASSPRQRYGYTF. The CDR3 region has the DNA TGTGCCAGCAGTCCTCGACAGCGCTATGGCTACACCTTC.

The chain joins TRBV28 to TRBJ2-1; D not resolved. The CDR3 spans 14 residues. V was trimmed by 5 bases and J by 8 bases, leaving 16 bases between them. Germline V gene data show CDR1 as MDHEN and CDR2 as SYDVKM. As DNA, the CDR3 is TGTGCCAGCAGTGATCCAGTTAATGACGATGAGCAGTTCTTC. Amino acid sequence: CASSDPVNDDEQFF.